Following are 27 T cell receptor beta chains from one sample sequenced in a study of regulatory T cells in long-lasting Graves disease. Time point specified: newly diagnosed GD, antithyroid drugs for less than 3 months. With RNA extracted from PBMCs as input, the TCR library was made. In building TCR beta libraries, iRepertoire HTBI primers were used together with Arm-PCR of CDR3 regions. TCRdb processed the multiplex PCR reads anew with MiXCR; each CDR3 protein has one entry. The table includes around 470,000 distinct CDR3 sequences, 14% detected once. These sequences were also reported in another study, on T cells in Graves' hyperthyroidism and ophthalmopathy.

The material was peripheral blood mononuclear cells (PBMCs), obtained at new diagnosis, from a patient treated with antithyroid drugs. The receptors were gathered from a woman in her forties or fifties with Graves disease.

This clonotype came up many times. This rearrangement joins TRBV2 to TRBJ2-4, with TRBD1 as a possible D gene (5 bases). The CDR3 is 17 amino acids. V was cut by 4 bases and J by 2 bases, with 18 bases left in between. Germline loops: CDR1 SNHLY, CDR2 FYNNEI. The CDR3 nucleotides read TGTGCCAGCAGTGGACTCAGGGAACTCCTACCCAAAAACATTCAGTACTTC. It codes for CASSGLRELLPKNIQYF.

This clonotype was found many times. V usage is TRBV3-1 and J usage is TRBJ2-1, with D unclear. The CDR3 is 13 amino acids. The germline V and J ends were trimmed by 3 bases and 3 bases, with 6 bases remaining between them. Germline values: CDR1 LGHDT, CDR2 YNNKEL (reference sequence). This CDR3 is CASSQGYYNEQFF. For the CDR3, the DNA is TGTGCCAGCAGCCAGGGATACTACAATGAGCAGTTCTTC.

This clonotype was picked up many times. V gene TRBV3-1 combines with J gene TRBJ1-5; tentatively, D is TRBD1 (5 bases). This CDR3 region has 14 residues. The germline CDR1 and CDR2 sequences are LGHDT and YNNKEL (reference sequence). The germline V and J ends were trimmed by 4 bases and 0 bases, with 7 bases remaining between them. This CDR3 is CASSLQASNQPQHF. CDR3 in DNA: TGTGCCAGCAGCCTACAGGCTAGCAATCAGCCCCAGCATTTT.

This clonotype has a count of ten or more. This chain links TRBV2 with TRBJ2-3; D is possibly TRBD1 (6 bases). The CDR3 extends over 14 amino acids. The V and J ends lost 4 bases and 2 bases respectively, with 10 bases between them. Germline V gene sequence: CDR1 SNHLY, CDR2 FYNNEI. The CDR3 reads CASSGPGDTDTQYF. The CDR3 DNA follows: TGTGCCAGCAGTGGCCCAGGGGACACAGATACGCAGTATTTT. The variable domain in full, with the rest retrieved from reference TRBV2 and TRBJ2-3, is EPEVTQTPSHQVTQMGQEVILRCVPISNHLYFYWYRQILGQKVEFLVSFYNNEISEKSEIFDDQFSVERPDGSNFTLKIRSTKLEDSAMYFCASSGPGDTDTQYFGPGTRLTVL.

The sample holds many counts of this clonotype. This chain links TRBV20-1 with TRBJ2-1; TRBD1 might be the D (5 bases). The CDR3 has 11 residues. Germline CDR1 is DFQATT and CDR2 is SNEGSKA (reference sequence). V lost 5 bases, J lost 8 bases, and 10 bases lay in between. CDR3 region: CSADSTDEQFF. The CDR3 bases are TGCAGTGCTGACAGTACGGATGAGCAGTTCTTC.

Many counts were recorded for this clonotype. The gene calls are TRBV20-1 and TRBJ2-1; 8 bases fit TRBD2. The CDR3 is 16 residues long. Per germline, CDR1 DFQATT and CDR2 SNEGSKA (reference sequence). The trim removed 2 bases at V and 2 bases at J, leaving 8 bases unmatched. The CDR3 DNA follows: TGCAGTGCTAGACTTAGCGGGATTGGCACCTACAATGAGCAGTTCTTC. The encoded protein is CSARLSGIGTYNEQFF.

The table lists this clonotype with many counts. The rearrangement uses TRBV27 and TRBJ1-4, with TRBD1 matching 8 bases. V lost 3 bases to trimming and J lost 6 bases; unmatched junction nucleotides: 3. Germline loops: CDR1 MNHEY, CDR2 SMNVEV (reference sequence). The CDR3 runs to 14 residues. The CDR3 protein is CASSLQGADEKLFF. In DNA form, the CDR3 reads TGTGCCAGCAGTTTGCAGGGGGCGGATGAAAAACTGTTTTTT. The whole variable domain, filled in from reference TRBV27 and TRBJ1-4, reads EAQVTQNPRYLITVTGKKLTVTCSQNMNHEYMSWYRQDPGLGLRQIYYSMNVEVTDKGDVPEGYKVSRKEKRNFPLILESPSPNQTSLYFCASSLQGADEKLFFGSGTQLSVL.

This clonotype was detected ten times or more. The CDR3 here is CASSEGTGGQPQHF. The CDR3 nucleotides are TGTGCCAGCAGTGAAGGGACAGGGGGACAGCCCCAGCATTTT. The chain uses TRBV25-1 and TRBJ1-5, with 11 bases aligning to TRBD1. V shed 2 bases and J 7 bases; nucleotides not matched to a gene: 1. CDR1 and CDR2 from the germline V gene are MGHDK and SYGVNS. The CDR3 has 14 residues.

In this sample, this clonotype turned up many times. The CDR3 DNA follows: TGTGCCAGCAGTTTTAAGAAGGGGTACGAGCAGTACTTC. This gives the protein CASSFKKGYEQYF. The V and J genes are TRBV27 and TRBJ2-7; D perhaps matches TRBD1 (5 bases). This CDR3 has 13 amino acids. The germline CDR1 and CDR2 sequences are MNHEY and SMNVEV (reference sequence). Trimming took off 3 bases at V and 4 bases at J, with 10 bases between the two ends.

Regarding this clonotype: A junction boundary mismatches the germline segment, possibly from a read error. The chain links TRBV6-2 or TRBV6-3 to TRBJ2-6; possibly TRBD1 or TRBD2 for D (5 bases each). Germline V gene lookup returns CDR1 MNHEY and CDR2 SVGEGT. The CDR3 length is 15 residues. CDR3 in DNA: TGTGCCAGCAGACTAGGCGGTTCTGGGGCCAACGTCCCGACTTTC. It yields the protein CASRLGGSGANVPTF.

This clonotype appeared many times. The chain carries TRBV28 and TRBJ2-7; D unresolved. From germline, CDR1 is MDHEN and CDR2 SYDVKM. V was trimmed by 4 bases and J by 6 bases, leaving 16 bases between them. This CDR3 is built from 14 residues. The CDR3 DNA reads TGTGCCAGCAGTTCCCGTACCCCAATGCCCGAGCAGTACTTC. It is translated as CASSSRTPMPEQYF.

This clonotype has only a few counts. V and J are TRBV7-9 and TRBJ1-5, with D uncertain. The CDR3 extends over 12 amino acids. V shed 0 bases and J shed 13 bases, with 10 bases lying between them. Germline-derived CDR1 and CDR2 are SEHNR and FQNEAQ (reference sequence). The chain's CDR3 is CASSLAGLTQHF. CDR3 in DNA: TGTGCCAGCAGCTTAGCCGGGTTAACTCAGCATTTT.

Many counts were recorded for this clonotype. The chain uses TRBV28 and TRBJ1-6; weak D call: TRBD1 (5 bases). Trimming took off 4 bases at V and 8 bases at J, with 12 bases between the two ends. Germline CDR1 reads MDHEN; CDR2 reads SYDVKM. The CDR3 extends over 14 amino acids. The CDR3 is CASSSGERDSPLHF. The CDR3 region has the DNA TGTGCCAGCAGTTCGGGGGAGAGGGATTCACCCCTCCACTTT.

The sample holds a few counts of this clonotype. The V gene is TRBV10-3, the J gene TRBJ1-1; the D gene is possibly TRBD1 (5 bases). Trimming cost V 7 bases and J 1 base, with 13 bases left between them. This CDR3 is 14 amino acids long. Germline V lookup: CDR1 ENHRY, CDR2 SYGVKD. The CDR3 spells CAITSGDGNTEAFF. CDR3 nucleotide sequence: TGTGCCATCACTAGCGGGGACGGGAACACTGAAGCTTTCTTT.

The sample holds a few counts of this clonotype. The chain recombines TRBV28 with TRBJ1-3, with unresolved D. Trimming pared 3 bases from V and 0 bases from J, leaving 30 bases between. Germline assignment: CDR1 MDHEN and CDR2 SYDVKM. CDR3 length: 22 amino acids. The CDR3 protein is CASSFSSLGAPSSESSGNTIYF. CDR3 DNA sequence: TGTGCCAGCAGTTTCTCGTCCCTCGGCGCCCCCAGTTCGGAAAGCTCTGGAAACACCATATATTTT.

This clonotype was counted many times. The chain couples TRBV7-9 to TRBJ2-3; possible D gene TRBD2, 5 bases. The V and J ends lost 0 bases and 4 bases respectively, with 14 bases between them. This CDR3 is built from 16 residues. Germline loops: CDR1 SEHNR, CDR2 FQNEAQ (reference sequence). Here the CDR3 DNA reads TGTGCCAGCAGCTTAGCGTTGGCGCAGAGGGCAGATACGCAGTATTTT. It is translated as CASSLALAQRADTQYF.

There are a few counts of this clonotype. The chain employs TRBV10-1 and TRBJ2-3, with 7 bases identical to TRBD2. CDR3 length equals 15 residues. After removal of 4 bases from V and 3 bases from J, the junction contained 7 bases not matched to a gene. The germline CDR1 and CDR2 sequences are WNHNN and SYGVQD (reference sequence). The CDR3 reads CASSAAGAGTDTQYF. The CDR3 DNA reads TGCGCCAGCAGTGCTGCGGGAGCCGGGACAGATACGCAGTATTTT.

The rearrangement uses TRBV28 and TRBJ2-7, with TRBD2 identical over 8 bases. Per the germline V gene, CDR1 is MDHEN and CDR2 is SYDVKM. This CDR3 is built from 14 residues. Trimming removed 1 base from V and 10 bases from J; junction bases left unmatched: 9. This chain's CDR3 is CASSLLSGGVGQYF. The CDR3 DNA is TGTGCCAGCAGTTTATTATCGGGGGGGGTAGGTCAGTACTTC.

This clonotype was detected many times. The CDR3 DNA is TGTGCCAGCAGATCCAACACTGAAGCTTTCTTT. Residues: CASRSNTEAFF. The genes are TRBV28 and TRBJ1-1; D not certain. The CDR3 extends over 11 amino acids. Germline V gene data show CDR1 as MDHEN and CDR2 as SYDVKM. Trimming cost V 6 bases and J 2 bases, with 4 bases left between them.

With respect to this clonotype: Since a much larger clone is just one base distant, this may be a read error. V and J are TRBV2 and TRBJ2-3, with D possibly being TRBD2 (5 bases). Germline loops: CDR1 SNHLY, CDR2 FYNNEI. Trimming took off 10 bases at V and 5 bases at J, with 10 bases between the two ends. The CDR3 spans 11 residues. CDR3 residues: CATHSVDTQYF. The CDR3 nucleotides read TGTGCCACCCATAGCGTAGATACGCAGTATTTT.

In its sample, this clonotype was seen a few times. The chain uses TRBV18 and TRBJ1-5; possible D gene TRBD1, 5 bases. The germline V gene encodes CDR1 KGHSH and CDR2 LQKENI. The CDR3 spans 15 residues. Trimming left V 2 bases short and J 1 base short, with 9 bases between. The CDR3 DNA reads as TGTGCCAGCTCACCATCAGGGTCGAGCAATCAGCCCCAGCATTTT. It translates to CASSPSGSSNQPQHF.

This clonotype was recorded at least ten times. This chain links TRBV28 with TRBJ2-7; 11 bases are a match to TRBD1. V lost 4 bases, J lost 3 bases, and 5 bases stayed unmatched. CDR1 is MDHEN, CDR2 SYDVKM, per germline. The CDR3 runs to 15 residues. The CDR3 is CASSSRTGGFYEQYF. In nucleotides, the CDR3 is TGTGCCAGCAGTTCCAGGACAGGGGGCTTCTACGAGCAGTACTTC.

This clonotype was found many times. This chain uses TRBV2 with TRBJ1-5; 9 bases agree with TRBD1. CDR1 is SNHLY and CDR2 is FYNNEI in the germline V gene. V gave up 7 bases and J gave up 5 bases; unmatched junction bases: 6. The CDR3 length is 14 residues. CDR3 protein: CASIRDREDQPQHF. CDR3 nucleotide sequence: TGTGCCAGCATCCGGGACAGGGAGGATCAGCCCCAGCATTTT.

This clonotype was counted between two and nine times. A much more abundant neighbour one base away suggests this may be a read error. This chain links TRBV18 with TRBJ1-6, with a tentative D call TRBD1 (6 bases). There are 14 residues in the CDR3. Germline values: CDR1 KGHSH, CDR2 LQKENI. Trimming pared 2 bases from V and 11 bases from J, leaving 13 bases between. The CDR3 DNA reads TGTGCCAGCTCACCAGACCGGGACAATCCACCCCTCCACTTT. This gives the protein CASSPDRDNPPLHF.

This clonotype has ten or more counts. The V and J genes are TRBV2 and TRBJ2-1; D is perhaps TRBD1 (6 bases). The CDR3 runs 13 residues. Germline CDR1 reads SNHLY; CDR2 reads FYNNEI. Trimming cost V 10 bases and J 1 base, with 11 bases left between them. CDR3 amino acids: CANNRVSYNEQFF. CDR3 nucleotide sequence: TGTGCCAACAACAGGGTGTCCTACAATGAGCAGTTCTTC.

Remarks on this clonotype: A read error is possible here, since a much larger clone lies one base away. This CDR3 fails to terminate in the conserved phenylalanine or tryptophan, so it likely reflects a read error. V and J are TRBV6-1 and TRBJ2-5; 11 nucleotides agree with TRBD2. Germline-derived CDR1 and CDR2 are MNHNS and SASEGT. This CDR3 comprises 15 residues. V trimming: 6 bases; J trimming: 5 bases; junction bases outside the gene matches: 8. The CDR3 DNA is TGTGCCAGCAGACATAGCGGGAGGGCCGGTGAGACCCAGTACTCC. Its protein product is CASRHSGRAGETQYS.

This clonotype was seen repeatedly, ten times or more. The chain is built from TRBV6-1 and TRBJ1-5, with 10 bases that match TRBD1. From germline, CDR1 is MNHNS and CDR2 SASEGT. Trimming removed 6 bases from V and 5 bases from J; junction bases left unmatched: 7. CDR3 length equals 15 residues. The CDR3 nucleotides are TGTGCCAGCAGGGTATTTGGGACAGGGGATCAGCCCCAGCATTTT. This encodes CASRVFGTGDQPQHF.